Here is one T cell receptor (beta chain) with its context. Its antigen is as yet unknown. The entry originates in a study of graft-versus-host responses after intestinal transplantation. About the study: Multivisceral, liver-intestinal, or isolated intestinal grafts went to recipients. Anti-thymocyte globulin induction preceded about three years of tacrolimus and steroid maintenance in all recipients.

The study, taken as a whole, reports: Declines in HvG clones occurring early post-transplant were associated with peak circulating GvH clone levels. Recipient marrow harbored GvH clones, some of which surfaced first in ileum or blood.

Generated by immunoSEQ multiplex PCR, the TCRdb table keeps only in-frame clones and is missing some. The sample lists under 130,000 clones, roughly 93% occurring once. CDR1 MNHEY and CDR2 SMNVEV come from the germline V gene (reference sequence). Trimming shortened V by 3 bases and J by 0 bases, and 6 bases separated the two germline ends. This CDR3 spans 14 amino acids. This TCR came from a human donor who received an intestinal transplant. The input for sequencing was unstimulated CD8+ T cells sorted from spleen or lymph node cells, taken before intestinal transplant. V is TRBV27 and J is TRBJ2-1; possibly TRBD1 or TRBD2 for D (5 bases each). CDR3 protein: CASSLGTSYNEQFF. CDR3 bases: TGTGCCAGCAGTTTGGGGACCTCCTACAATGAGCAGTTCTTC.